The 13 T cell receptor beta chains below come from one sample, sequenced in a study of CD8+ T cells in alopecia areata. As to treatment: oral pan-JAK inhibitor, 5-10 mg twice daily. As the sequencing template, cDNA was produced by extracting RNA and reverse transcribing it. Profiled with immunoSEQ multiplex PCR; TCRdb holds only in-frame clones, not every one. Of some 180,000 clones in the sample, roughly half were seen once. The sample in question was CD8+ T cells sorted from blood, obtained at roughly week 52, from a patient treated with tofacitinib. These receptors came from a human donor with alopecia areata.

This clone was found once. This rearrangement joins TRBV10-3 to TRBJ1-1; the match to TRBD1 covers 7 bases. With 3 bases clipped from V and 0 bases from J, the junction kept 7 bases outside the gene matches. This CDR3 region has 16 residues. The germline V gene encodes CDR1 ENHRY and CDR2 SYGVKD. CDR3: CAISEQPQGMNTEAFF. CDR3 bases: TGTGCCATCAGTGAACAGCCACAGGGGATGAACACTGAAGCTTTCTTT.

The table lists this clone with many counts. V and J are TRBV2 and TRBJ2-1, with 10 bases identical to TRBD2. The J segment lost 4 bases and the V segment lost 11 bases, leaving 8 bases of the junction unmatched. CDR1 and CDR2 from the germline V gene are SNHLY and FYNNEI. The CDR3 loop spans 14 amino acids. The chain's CDR3 is CALNSGGSYNEQFF. For the CDR3, the DNA is TGTGCCCTTAATAGCGGGGGGAGTTACAATGAGCAGTTCTTC. The whole variable domain, filled in from reference TRBV2 and TRBJ2-1, reads EPEVTQTPSHQVTQMGQEVILRCVPISNHLYFYWYRQILGQKVEFLVSFYNNEISEKSEIFDDQFSVERPDGSNFTLKIRSTKLEDSAMYFCALNSGGSYNEQFFGPGTRLTVL.

This clone was seen a single time. This CDR3 is also generated by other DNA sequences in the sample. The chain is built from TRBV7-3 and TRBJ1-6; tentatively, D is TRBD1 (5 bases). Trimming pared 5 bases from V and 7 bases from J, leaving 9 bases between. CDR3 size: 13 residues. Looked up from germline, CDR1 is SGHTA and CDR2 is FQGTGA. The CDR3 loop is CASSLRQNSPLHF. CDR3 sequence (DNA): TGTGCCAGCAGCCTCAGACAGAATTCACCCCTCCACTTT.

This sequence joins TRBV5-1 and TRBJ1-4, with a possible D match to TRBD1 (5 bases). V gave up 4 bases and J gave up 7 bases, with 17 bases separating them. Germline V lookup: CDR1 SGHRS, CDR2 YFSETQ. This CDR3 spans 15 amino acids. CDR3 residues: CASSEGVRATEKLFF. The CDR3 DNA reads TGCGCCAGCAGCGAGGGAGTCAGGGCTACTGAAAAACTGTTTTTT.

V usage is TRBV19 and J usage is TRBJ1-5; 7 nucleotides match TRBD1. Germline CDR1 reads LNHDA; CDR2 reads SQIVND (reference sequence). The CDR3 has 14 residues. Trimming removed 4 bases from V and 7 bases from J; junction bases left unmatched: 7. The CDR3 region has the DNA TGTGCCAGTAGTAGAGACAGGGACGAACAGCCCCAGCATTTT. It specifies CASSRDRDEQPQHF.

This clone was detected a few times. The chain employs TRBV27 and TRBJ2-5; TRBD2 agrees at 7 bases. Germline lookup yields CDR1 MNHEY and CDR2 SMNVEV (reference sequence). The CDR3 spans 15 residues. V shed 5 bases and J 2 bases; nucleotides not matched to a gene: 8. The CDR3 loop is CASSRDYPSQETQYF. The CDR3 DNA follows: TGTGCCAGCAGTAGGGACTATCCATCACAAGAGACCCAGTACTTC.

This clone was observed a single time. This chain connects TRBV30 to TRBJ1-1; TRBD1 might be the D (5 bases). The length of the CDR3 is 14 residues. V gave up 4 bases and J gave up 0 bases, with 12 bases separating them. Germline V gene data show CDR1 as GTSNPN and CDR2 as SVGIG (reference sequence). CDR3 sequence (DNA): TGTGCCTGGACCCTGGACAACTTGAACACTGAAGCTTTCTTT. Residues: CAWTLDNLNTEAFF.

The chain recombines TRBV13 with TRBJ1-1; the D is unclear. The CDR3 spans 14 residues. With 5 bases removed from V and 4 bases from J, the gap between germline ends came to 14 bases. Germline values: CDR1 PRHDT, CDR2 FYEKMQ (reference sequence). DNA for the CDR3: TGTGCCAGCAGCACTCAGCGGTGGGTCACTGAAGCTTTCTTT. Translation: CASSTQRWVTEAFF.

This chain connects TRBV9 to TRBJ1-2; possibly TRBD1 for D (6 bases). The V end was cut by 0 bases, the J end by 0 bases, with 12 bases between. CDR1 is SGDLS and CDR2 is YYNGEE in the germline V gene. This CDR3 spans 16 amino acids. CDR3 amino acids: CASSVVIRTANYGYTF. The CDR3 DNA is TGTGCCAGCAGCGTAGTCATCAGGACAGCTAACTATGGCTACACCTTC. The variable domain in full, completed from reference TRBV9 and TRBJ1-2, reads DSGVTQTPKHLITATGQRVTLRCSPRSGDLSVYWYQQSLDQGLQFLIQYYNGEERAKGNILERFSAQQFPDLHSELNLSSLELGDSALYFCASSVVIRTANYGYTFGSGTRLTVV.

This clone was observed once. The V and J genes are TRBV27 and TRBJ2-7; TRBD1 matches 7 bases. Per germline, CDR1 MNHEY and CDR2 SMNVEV (reference sequence). Germline trimming cut 5 bases from V and 1 base from J; bases unmatched to any gene: 11. This CDR3 contains 16 residues. The CDR3 nucleotides are TGTGCCAGCAGTCCTTTCCCGGGACAGACTTCCTACGAGCAGTACTTC. Translated: CASSPFPGQTSYEQYF.

The chain is built from TRBV30 and TRBJ1-2, with D perhaps TRBD1 (6 bases). The CDR3 sequence is 13 residues long. Germline V gives CDR1 GTSNPN, CDR2 SVGIG (reference sequence). Trimming shortened V by 3 bases and J by 6 bases, and 14 bases separated the two germline ends. DNA of the CDR3: TGTGCCTGGAGGGTCGGGGGGCGCGATGGCTACACCTTC. This sequence encodes CAWRVGGRDGYTF.

This clone was observed a few times. The chain employs TRBV4-1 and TRBJ2-3, with D uncertain. Germline lookup yields CDR1 MGHRA and CDR2 YSYEKL. V was trimmed by 1 base and J by 4 bases, leaving 6 bases between them. CDR3 length: 13 residues. In DNA, the CDR3 is TGCGCCAGCAGCCAAGGGGCGGCAGATACGCAGTATTTT. Amino acids: CASSQGAADTQYF.

This chain connects TRBV5-4 to TRBJ1-6; no firm D call. The V gene's germline CDR1 is SGHNT and CDR2 YYREEE (reference sequence). With 2 bases removed from V and 9 bases from J, the gap between germline ends came to 15 bases. The CDR3 consists of 15 residues. The CDR3 nucleotides are TGTGCCAGCAGCTTTGGGCTGGAAGCGCCTTCACCCCTCCACTTT. It specifies CASSFGLEAPSPLHF.